This TCR beta chain was captured by sequencing in a study of T cells after yellow fever vaccination. TCRdb reprocessed the 5' RACE reads via MiXCR and lists one record per CDR3 protein. The top ten hold about 0.61% of the sample, which has about 140,000 distinct CDR3 sequences, under 8% seen once. This clonotype was recorded a few times. This CDR3 region has 15 residues. Germline assignment: CDR1 SGDLS and CDR2 YYNGEE. Trimming took off 4 bases at V and 0 bases at J, with 11 bases between the two ends. The sequence was obtained from a man under 40 who received the YFV17D yellow fever vaccine. The sample was CD4+ T cells sorted from PBMCs, taken 10 days after the yellow fever booster vaccination. The chain employs TRBV9 and TRBJ2-1; D may be TRBD2 (5 bases). CDR3 in amino acids: CASSPRRNSYNEQFF. The CDR3 nucleotides are TGTGCCAGCAGCCCGCGGAGGAACTCCTACAATGAGCAGTTCTTC.